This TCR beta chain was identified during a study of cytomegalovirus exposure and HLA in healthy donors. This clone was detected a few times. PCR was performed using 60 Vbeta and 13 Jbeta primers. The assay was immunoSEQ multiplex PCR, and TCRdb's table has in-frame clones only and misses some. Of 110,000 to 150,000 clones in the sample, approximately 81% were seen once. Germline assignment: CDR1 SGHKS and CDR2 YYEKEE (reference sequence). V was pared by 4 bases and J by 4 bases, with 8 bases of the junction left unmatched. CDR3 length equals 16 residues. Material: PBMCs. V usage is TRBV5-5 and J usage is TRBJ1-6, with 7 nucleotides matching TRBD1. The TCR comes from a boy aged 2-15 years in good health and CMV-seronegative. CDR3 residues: CASSRYRGVYNSPLHF. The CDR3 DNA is TGTGCCAGCAGCCGTTACAGGGGAGTATATAATTCACCCCTCCACTTT.